The clone carrying this TCR beta chain was recorded at least ten times. Germline V gene sequence: CDR1 MNHEY, CDR2 SMNVEV (reference sequence). The junction had 5 bases not matched to a gene; V was cut back by 4 bases and J by 2 bases. This CDR3 contains 15 residues. The entry originates in a study of blood T cell repertoires in COVID-19. Generated by immunoSEQ multiplex PCR, the TCRdb table keeps only in-frame clones and is missing some. The data show about 91,000 clones, approximately 77% seen once. The chain uses TRBV27 and TRBJ1-5, with TRBD1 matching 7 bases. This sequence was found in an elderly woman with acute or convalescent COVID-19. The specimen was peripheral blood. This CDR3 is CASSSDRAGNQPQHF. The DNA of the CDR3 is TGTGCCAGCAGTTCCGACAGGGCGGGCAATCAGCCCCAGCATTTT.